This TCR beta chain was observed in a study of shared T cell receptors in the human thymus. The sample holds one count of this clone. Sequencing was performed with immunoSEQ multiplex PCR; in TCRdb, only in-frame clones are kept and a portion is missing. The sample lists 450,000 to 650,000 clones; approximately 78% were seen once. The CDR3 is made up of 17 amino acids. In germline, CDR1 is SGHRS, CDR2 YFSETQ. V gave up 0 bases and J gave up 5 bases; unmatched junction bases: 10. The sample was also linked to a second study, of human thymus T cells. From that second work: Within thymic and blood repertoires, V and J gene usage appeared to be biased.

Sequenced: thymocytes. V and J are TRBV5-1 and TRBJ1-1; 10 nucleotides agree with TRBD1. This TCR derives from a boy younger than two with a congenital heart defect. CDR3 region: CASSLGGQGSIGTEAFF. CDR3 sequence (DNA): TGCGCCAGCAGCTTGGGGGGACAGGGGTCGATAGGGACTGAAGCTTTCTTT.